This T cell receptor (beta chain) stems from a study of CD8 T cells in Susac syndrome. An amount of RNA that ranged from roughly 0.5 to 1 ug was reverse transcribed with random hexamers. TCRdb reprocessed the immunoSEQ multiplex PCR reads via MiXCR and lists one record per CDR3 protein. The sample includes some 180,000 distinct CDR3 sequences, approximately 93% of them seen just once. CDR1 and CDR2 (germline): SGHVS, FQNEAQ. The CDR3 contains 16 residues. V lost 5 bases to trimming and J lost 7 bases; unmatched junction nucleotides: 16. Sequencing input: CD4+ T cells from PBMCs. The V and J genes are TRBV7-8 and TRBJ1-2, with TRBD1 matching 7 bases. This clonotype originated in a human donor in good health. CDR3 sequence (DNA): TGTGCCAGCAGCATCGAGACAGGGTGGGCAGCCGGTGGCTACACCTTC. Amino acid sequence: CASSIETGWAAGGYTF.